This T cell receptor beta chain appears in the sequencing data of a study of beta chain features in type 1 diabetes. Study-wide results and caveats: Type 1 diabetes patients had moderately but significantly shorter TCRB CDR3s in all four CD4+ subsets.

V shed 0 bases and J 8 bases; nucleotides not matched to a gene: 9. This CDR3 contains 15 residues. Germline assignment: CDR1 SGHRS and CDR2 YFSETQ. Investigators reverse transcribed all isolated RNA, so they sequenced expressed TCRB transcripts. Sequenced by immunoSEQ multiplex PCR; TCRdb stores in-frame clones only, minus some. The repertoire holds about 360,000 clones, with roughly 13% as singletons. This clone occurred a few times. Its matching antigen is unknown. The sequence was obtained from a woman aged 18-29 years with type 1 diabetes. The rearrangement joins TRBV5-1 to TRBJ2-7; 9 nucleotides agree with TRBD2. What was sequenced was naive CD4+ T cells from blood. The CDR3 spells CASSLAAGGSPKQYF. The CDR3 DNA reads TGCGCCAGCAGCTTGGCCGCGGGGGGGTCTCCGAAGCAGTACTTC. The whole variable domain, remainder taken from reference TRBV5-1 and TRBJ2-7, is KAGVTQTPRYLIKTRGQQVTLSCSPISGHRSVSWYQQTPGQGLQFLFEYFSETQRNKGNFPGRFSGRQFSNSRSEMNVSTLELGDSALYLCASSLAAGGSPKQYFGPGTRLTVT.